A selection of T cell receptor beta chains follows, all from one sample in a study of T cells in Graves' hyperthyroidism and ophthalmopathy. Using its own MiXCR run on the multiplex PCR reads, TCRdb lists one record per CDR3 protein. The repertoire holds roughly 630,000 distinct CDR3 sequences, with 15% to 19% as singletons. Sample: blood. The receptors here all came from a woman under 40 with Graves' hyperthyroidism. Each CDR3 is given with its conserved first and last residue. D genes are given only for firm matches. For some rows the clone size is stated as once, few or many, or as a class when expanded; others skip it.

TRBV20-1	TRBD1	TRBJ2-7	many	TGCAGTGCTAGAAGGACAGGAACTTTCTACGAGCAGTACTTC	CSARRTGTFYEQYF
TRBV29-1	.	TRBJ1-4	many	TGCAGCGTTGAAGGGACTGGGGGTAAACTGTTTTTT	CSVEGTGGKLFF
TRBV5-4	.	TRBJ1-1	.	TGTGCCAGCAGAGGAGACTTGAACACTGAAGCTTTCTTT	CASRGDLNTEAFF
TRBV20-1	.	TRBJ2-4	many	TGCAGTGGGGACACCCTAGAGACCAAAAACATTCAGTACTTC	CSGDTLETKNIQYF
TRBV7-9	.	TRBJ2-2	.	TGTGCCAGCGGCTTAGCGCGGCCCGGGGAGCTGTTTTTT	CASGLARPGELFF
TRBV12-3/TRBV12-4	.	TRBJ2-7	many	TGTGCCAGCGGGCACAGGAACTACGAGCAGTACTTC	CASGHRNYEQYF
TRBV3-1	.	TRBJ2-5	many	TGTGCCAGCAGCCAAGCGGGCCAAGAGACCCAGTACTTC	CASSQAGQETQYF
TRBV11-1	.	TRBJ1-2	many	TGTGCCAGCAGCGCAGACGGAAACTATGGCTACACCTTC	CASSADGNYGYTF
TRBV27	TRBD1	TRBJ1-2	few	TGTGCCAGCAGCCTGACAGGGGGCTTGTATGGCTACACCTTC	CASSLTGGLYGYTF
TRBV4-1	TRBD2	TRBJ2-1	.	TGCGCCAGCAGCCAAGGTCACGGCGGGAGCAAGTACAATGAGCAGTTCTTC	CASSQGHGGSKYNEQFF
TRBV29-1	TRBD2	TRBJ2-1	few	TGCAGCGGGGGACTAGCGGGAAACAACAATGAGCAGTTCTTC	CSGGLAGNNNEQFF
TRBV7-2	.	TRBJ2-2	few	TGTGCCAGCAGCTTTGGCAGTGAAGGAGCCGGGGAGCTGTTTTTT	CASSFGSEGAGELFF
TRBV28	.	TRBJ2-2	.	TGTGCCAGCAGCCGACGGACTACCTTAAACACCGGGGAGCTGTTTTTT	CASSRRTTLNTGELFF
TRBV4-1	TRBD2	TRBJ2-7	.	TGCGCCAGCAGCCAAGTCCCGACTAGCCCTACCTACGAGCAGTACTTC	CASSQVPTSPTYEQYF
TRBV20-1	.	TRBJ1-3	.	TGCAGTGCTACGAACCCGGTAGACTCTGGAAACACCATATATTTT	CSATNPVDSGNTIYF
TRBV20-1	TRBD1	TRBJ2-1	many	TGCAGTGCTAGAGAGGACAGGGACAATGAGCAGTTCTTC	CSAREDRDNEQFF
TRBV28	.	TRBJ2-1	many	TGTGCCAGGAGGGGTATAATCAATCGTGAGCAGTTCTTC	CARRGIINREQFF
TRBV5-1	TRBD2	TRBJ2-1	few	TGCGCCAGCAGCTGGGGACTAGCGCCCGACAATGAGCAGTTCTTC	CASSWGLAPDNEQFF
TRBV29-1	.	TRBJ2-1	many	TGCAGCGTTTTATGGGCTAGCTACAATGAGCAGTTCTTC	CSVLWASYNEQFF
TRBV30	TRBD2	TRBJ2-7	many	TGTGCCTGGGGGAGGGCAACTTACTACGAGCAGTACTTC	CAWGRATYYEQYF
TRBV12-3/TRBV12-4	.	TRBJ1-5	many	TGTGCCAGCAGATCAGGGGTTGGGCAGCCCCAGCATTTT	CASRSGVGQPQHF
TRBV24-1	.	TRBJ2-5	few	TGTGCCACCAGTGATTGGGGCGGGGCCCAAGAGACCCAGTACTTC	CATSDWGGAQETQYF
TRBV27	.	TRBJ1-1	.	TGTGCCAGCAGTTTTCGCGCCGATGCGAGGAACACTGAAGCTTTCTTT	CASSFRADARNTEAFF
TRBV7-9	.	TRBJ2-7	many	TGTGCCAGCAGCAGCGGGCAGCCCTACGAGCAGTACTTC	CASSSGQPYEQYF
TRBV7-2	.	TRBJ2-3	.	TGTGCCAACAGCTTCGGAGGGGATGGAGATACGCAGTATTTT	CANSFGGDGDTQYF
TRBV6-1	.	TRBJ2-3	many	TGTGCCAGCAGTGGGAGCGCAGGGAGCACAGATACGCAGTATTTT	CASSGSAGSTDTQYF
TRBV28	TRBD1	TRBJ1-1	many	TGTGCCAGCAGTTCCTCCGGGACAGTTGAAGCTTTCTTT	CASSSSGTVEAFF
TRBV5-1	.	TRBJ2-3	few	TGCGCCAGCAGCTCCTGGATCGGTGGAGATACGCAGTATTTT	CASSSWIGGDTQYF
TRBV19	TRBD1	TRBJ1-1	.	TGTGCCACTACATCCTCCCCAGGGGGTCGCACTGAAGCTTTCTTT	CATTSSPGGRTEAFF
TRBV2	TRBD1	TRBJ1-5	many	TGTGCCAGCAGTGAAATGGGGACAGGGGGGCAGCCCCAGCATTTT	CASSEMGTGGQPQHF